The entry that follows covers one T cell receptor beta chain sequence. Study processing details: It was from reference gene primer amplification that nucleated cell counts were estimated. TCRdb's copy holds only in-frame clones and misses some; the assay was immunoSEQ multiplex PCR. V, J and clone size derive from that table, while D and trimming were established from the DNA sequence. This table holds under 250,000 clones, about 83% found once. This sample is drawn from a study of blood T cell repertoires in COVID-19. Study summary: Sites in the United States, Italy and Spain provided acute and convalescent COVID-19 samples. The analysed material was cDNA or gDNA that came from T cells, B-cell-depleted T cells, or PBMCs.

The V gene end was trimmed by 5 bases and the J gene end by 2 bases; junction bases not matched to a gene: 4. CDR1 SGHAT and CDR2 FQNNGV come from the germline V gene. CDR3 length: 14 residues. The chain links TRBV11-2 to TRBJ2-5, with 8 bases fitting TRBD1. The sequence derives from a man aged 40-49 years with active or convalescent COVID-19. The sequenced material came from peripheral blood. CDR3 sequence reads: CASSTGQGQETQYF. CDR3 DNA: TGTGCCAGCAGCACCGGACAGGGACAAGAGACCCAGTACTTC.